The 22 T cell receptor beta chains below come from one sample, sequenced in a study of OX40 agonist ivuxolimab in advanced cancers. Using immunoSEQ multiplex PCR, the repertoire was profiled, and TCRdb retains in-frame clones only, with some absent. The profile covers around 55,000 clones, with approximately 83% appearing a single time and roughly 13% taken by the ten largest. The sample consisted of CD4+ or CD8+ T cells sorted from blood, taken in a trial of the OX40 agonist ivuxolimab. The receptors were gathered from an adult with an advanced solid tumor such as melanoma, head and neck, liver or kidney cancer.

The V and J genes are TRBV7-9 and TRBJ2-7, with TRBD1 matching over 9 bases. With 4 bases clipped from V and 5 bases from J, the junction kept 12 bases outside the gene matches. This CDR3 has 16 amino acids. The germline V gene encodes CDR1 SEHNR and CDR2 FQNEAQ (reference sequence). CDR3 DNA sequence: TGTGCCAGCAGCTATCCCCGTGGACAGGGGACCCACGAGCAGTACTTC. Protein sequence: CASSYPRGQGTHEQYF.

The rearrangement joins TRBV6-1 to TRBJ2-7; D call uncertain. Trimming took off 6 bases at V and 1 base at J, with 10 bases between the two ends. The CDR3 length is 13 residues. The germline V gene has CDR1 MNHNS and CDR2 SASEGT. CDR3 nucleotide sequence: TGTGCCAGCAGAACCGGATATTCCTACGAGCAGTACTTC. Its protein is CASRTGYSYEQYF.

V usage is TRBV29-1 and J usage is TRBJ2-7; D is perhaps TRBD1 or TRBD2 (5 bases each). V was cut by 4 bases and J by 2 bases, with 12 bases left in between. The CDR3 loop spans 13 amino acids. CDR1 and CDR2 from the germline V gene are SQVTM and ANQGSEA. This CDR3 reads CSVGDVPPYEQYF. The CDR3 nucleotides are TGCAGCGTTGGGGACGTACCCCCCTACGAGCAGTACTTC.

V usage is TRBV27 and J usage is TRBJ2-7; TRBD1 matches 9 bases. Trimming at V came to 6 bases and at J to 2 bases, leaving 11 bases not matched to a gene. Germline-derived CDR1 and CDR2 are MNHEY and SMNVEV (reference sequence). This CDR3 has 16 residues. The CDR3 DNA reads as TGTGCCAGCAGGCTAAAACAGGGGGCACATCCCTACGAGCAGTACTTC. Residues: CASRLKQGAHPYEQYF.

V is TRBV9 and J is TRBJ2-3; 7 nucleotides align to TRBD2. With V trimmed by 1 base and J by 3 bases, 11 bases remained unmatched. This CDR3 comprises 17 residues. Germline V gene sequence: CDR1 SGDLS, CDR2 YYNGEE. CDR3 amino acids: CASSVFGGGPKTDTQYF. The CDR3 nucleotides read TGTGCCAGCAGCGTATTTGGGGGAGGGCCGAAGACAGATACGCAGTATTTT.

This clone was observed a handful of times. The V and J genes are TRBV18 and TRBJ1-2; D gene unclear. CDR3 length: 13 amino acids. Germline V gene lookup returns CDR1 KGHSH and CDR2 LQKENI. V was cut by 4 bases and J by 8 bases, with 14 bases left in between. Here the CDR3 DNA reads TGTGCCAGCTCACACGACGGGTTCGGCGGCTACACCTTC. Its translation is CASSHDGFGGYTF.

V usage is TRBV30 and J usage is TRBJ1-4, with D unclear. CDR1 GTSNPN and CDR2 SVGIG come from the germline V gene (reference sequence). The CDR3 sequence is 14 residues long. V was cut by 0 bases and J by 0 bases, with 5 bases left in between. CDR3 sequence: CAWSVVATNEKLFF. The CDR3 DNA sequence: TGTGCCTGGAGTGTGGTTGCAACTAATGAAAAACTGTTTTTT.

The rearrangement joins TRBV28 to TRBJ1-2; tentatively, D is TRBD1 (6 bases). Per the germline V gene, CDR1 is MDHEN and CDR2 is SYDVKM. The germline V and J ends were trimmed by 5 bases and 2 bases, with 12 bases remaining between them. The CDR3 loop spans 14 amino acids. The CDR3 region is CASSAYRVNYGYTF. The CDR3 region has the DNA TGTGCCAGCAGTGCCTACAGGGTAAACTATGGCTACACCTTC.

This clone turned up a few times. The chain couples TRBV7-8 to TRBJ1-1; D gene uncertain. Germline-derived CDR1 and CDR2 are SGHVS and FQNEAQ. V was cut by 0 bases and J by 7 bases, with 15 bases left in between. The CDR3 is 15 amino acids. CDR3 DNA sequence: TGTGCCAGCAGCTTAGCGCTGAGGGCCTGGAATGAAGCTTTCTTT. Its translation: CASSLALRAWNEAFF.

The chain has TRBV11-2 and TRBJ2-1, with D possibly being TRBD1 (6 bases). Germline loops: CDR1 SGHAT, CDR2 FQNNGV. CDR3 length equals 13 residues. V shed 2 bases and J shed 15 bases, with 17 bases lying between them. The CDR3 DNA is TGTGCCAGCAGCTTATGGGGGCCGACGGGGCGGTTCTTC. Its protein is CASSLWGPTGRFF.

V is TRBV5-1 and J is TRBJ1-2, with a tentative D call TRBD1 (6 bases). The CDR3 has 15 amino acids. V was cut by 1 base and J by 4 bases, with 14 bases left in between. Per germline, CDR1 SGHRS and CDR2 YFSETQ. CDR3 loop: CASSLSTGSSYGYTF. The CDR3 DNA follows: TGCGCCAGCAGCTTGAGCACAGGGTCATCCTATGGCTACACCTTC. The full variable domain, completed using reference TRBV5-1 and TRBJ1-2, is KAGVTQTPRYLIKTRGQQVTLSCSPISGHRSVSWYQQTPGQGLQFLFEYFSETQRNKGNFPGRFSGRQFSNSRSEMNVSTLELGDSALYLCASSLSTGSSYGYTFGSGTRLTVV.

The V call is TRBV27, the J call TRBJ2-1, with 10 bases aligning to TRBD2. The CDR3 has 15 amino acids. J was trimmed by 4 bases and V by 4 bases; bases with no gene match: 4. CDR1 MNHEY and CDR2 SMNVEV come from the germline V gene (reference sequence). CDR3 coding DNA: TGTGCCAGCAGTTACCGGACTAGCGGTTACAATGAGCAGTTCTTC. It encodes CASSYRTSGYNEQFF.

The chain employs TRBV29-1 and TRBJ2-7; no reliable D call. Germline V lookup: CDR1 SQVTM, CDR2 ANQGSEA. The V and J ends lost 4 bases and 6 bases respectively, with 13 bases between them. This CDR3 is 12 amino acids long. The CDR3 bases are TGCAGCGTTGGGGCAGGTAAGGCCGAGCAGTACTTC. Its protein product is CSVGAGKAEQYF.

The J gene is TRBJ1-2, the V gene TRBV4-1; no clear D gene. Germline-derived CDR1 and CDR2 are MGHRA and YSYEKL. CDR3 size: 16 residues. Trimming took 1 base from V and 2 from J, leaving 14 bases between them. The CDR3 sequence: CASSQASLEGNYGYTF. The DNA for the CDR3 is TGCGCCAGCAGCCAAGCTTCCCTGGAAGGGAACTATGGCTACACCTTC.

This clone has a single count. V usage is TRBV9 and J usage is TRBJ2-2; TRBD1 is a possible D gene (7 bases). Germline loops: CDR1 SGDLS, CDR2 YYNGEE. Deletions cut 4 bases from V and 7 bases from J, with 17 bases between. The CDR3 is 15 amino acids. As DNA, the CDR3 is TGTGCCAGCAGCCTTGAGACAGGGACTGTCGGGGAGCTGTTTTTT. Amino acid sequence: CASSLETGTVGELFF.

The chain links TRBV14 to TRBJ2-7, with a possible D match to TRBD2 (5 bases). This CDR3 has 17 residues. Trimming took off 3 bases at V and 0 bases at J, with 18 bases between the two ends. Germline V gene lookup returns CDR1 SGHDN and CDR2 FVKESK. As DNA, the CDR3 is TGTGCCAGCAGCCAGAGGGCTATCCGCACCTTCTCCTACGAGCAGTACTTC. Protein product: CASSQRAIRTFSYEQYF. Using reference TRBV14 and TRBJ2-7 for the parts outside the CDR3, the full variable domain is EAGVTQFPSHSVIEKGQTVTLRCDPISGHDNLYWYRRVMGKEIKFLLHFVKESKQDESGMPNNRFLAERTGGTYSTLKVQPAELEDSGVYFCASSQRAIRTFSYEQYFGPGTRLTVT.

The V gene is TRBV6-5, the J gene TRBJ2-3; 8 bases are a match to TRBD1. The ends lost 2 bases at V and 1 base at J; junction bases unmatched: 2. The germline V gene encodes CDR1 MNHEY and CDR2 SVGAGI. The CDR3 is 15 amino acids. CDR3 in amino acids: CASSYLTGGTDTQYF. The CDR3 coding sequence is TGTGCCAGCAGTTACCTGACAGGGGGCACAGATACGCAGTATTTT.

The chain is built from TRBV5-4 and TRBJ1-2; 10 nucleotides line up with TRBD1. Per the germline V gene, CDR1 is SGHNT and CDR2 is YYREEE (reference sequence). There are 15 residues in the CDR3. V lost 5 bases, J lost 4 bases, and 8 bases stayed unmatched. DNA for the CDR3: TGTGCCAGCAGTTTCGGACAGGGGGGCTTCTATGGCTACACCTTC. Its translation: CASSFGQGGFYGYTF.

V gene TRBV7-9 combines with J gene TRBJ2-4, with D maybe TRBD1 (6 bases). The CDR3 contains 18 residues. The germline gives CDR1 SEHNR, CDR2 FQNEAQ (reference sequence). V shed 1 base and J shed 1 base, with 17 bases lying between them. CDR3: CASSLGGQFSGAKNIQYF. The CDR3 DNA follows: TGTGCCAGCAGCTTAGGAGGACAGTTCTCGGGGGCCAAAAACATTCAGTACTTC.

The rearrangement joins TRBV7-8 to TRBJ2-7; 8 positions match TRBD1. This CDR3 is built from 14 residues. Germline V lookup: CDR1 SGHVS, CDR2 FQNEAQ. V gave up 1 base and J gave up 3 bases; unmatched junction bases: 2. The CDR3 nucleotides read TGTGCCAGCAGCTTAGGACAGGGGATCTACGAGCAGTACTTC. It codes for CASSLGQGIYEQYF.

V usage is TRBV23-1 and J usage is TRBJ2-7, with D possibly being TRBD2 (5 bases). TRBV23-1 is known as an ORF, though its function is uncertain. This CDR3 contains 14 residues. With 8 bases removed from V and 1 base from J, the gap between germline ends came to 15 bases. The CDR3 DNA sequence: TGCGCCAGCGTAACGGAGGTGCGGTCCTACGAGCAGTACTTC. Protein: CASVTEVRSYEQYF.

This clone has a single count. The chain is built from TRBV28 and TRBJ1-2; D is perhaps TRBD1 (5 bases). The V end was cut by 2 bases, the J end by 7 bases, with 17 bases between. This CDR3 is built from 15 residues. In germline, CDR1 is MDHEN, CDR2 SYDVKM. CDR3 sequence: CASSLLTGTQGGYTF. CDR3 nucleotide sequence: TGTGCCAGCAGTTTACTAACCGGGACCCAAGGTGGCTACACCTTC.